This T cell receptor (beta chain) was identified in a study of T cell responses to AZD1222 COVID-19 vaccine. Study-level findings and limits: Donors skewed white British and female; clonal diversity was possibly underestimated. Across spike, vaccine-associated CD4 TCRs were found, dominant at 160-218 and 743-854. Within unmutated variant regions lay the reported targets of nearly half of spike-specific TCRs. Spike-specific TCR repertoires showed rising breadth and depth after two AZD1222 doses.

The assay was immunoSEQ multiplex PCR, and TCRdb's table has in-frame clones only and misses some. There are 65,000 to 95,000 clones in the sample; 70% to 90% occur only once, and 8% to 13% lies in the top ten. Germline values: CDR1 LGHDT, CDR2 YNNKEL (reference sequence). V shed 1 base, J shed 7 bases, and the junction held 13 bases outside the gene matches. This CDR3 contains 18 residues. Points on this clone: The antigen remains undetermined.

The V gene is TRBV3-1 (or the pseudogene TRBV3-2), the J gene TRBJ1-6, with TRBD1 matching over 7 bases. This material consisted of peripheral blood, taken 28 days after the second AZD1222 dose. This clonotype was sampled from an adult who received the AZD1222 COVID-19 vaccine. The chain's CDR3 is CASSQALPGTAQNSPLHF. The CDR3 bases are TGTGCCAGCAGCCAAGCCCTCCCGGGGACAGCGCAAAATTCACCCCTCCACTTT.